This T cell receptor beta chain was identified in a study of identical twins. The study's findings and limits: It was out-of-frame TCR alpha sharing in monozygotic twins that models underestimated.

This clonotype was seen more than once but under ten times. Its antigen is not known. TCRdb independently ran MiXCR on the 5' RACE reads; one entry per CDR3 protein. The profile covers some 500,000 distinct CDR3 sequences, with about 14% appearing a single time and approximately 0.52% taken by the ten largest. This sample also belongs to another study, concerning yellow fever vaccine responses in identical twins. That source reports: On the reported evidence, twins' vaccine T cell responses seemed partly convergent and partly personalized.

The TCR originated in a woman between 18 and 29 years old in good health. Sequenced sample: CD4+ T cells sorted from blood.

The CDR3 DNA is TGTGCCAGCAGGACGGACTACAATGAGCAGTTCTTC. Translated: CASRTDYNEQFF. This chain joins TRBV28 and TRBJ2-1; no firm D call. V was clipped by 6 bases and J by 3 bases, with 6 bases between them. Germline lookup yields CDR1 MDHEN and CDR2 SYDVKM. CDR3 length: 12 amino acids.